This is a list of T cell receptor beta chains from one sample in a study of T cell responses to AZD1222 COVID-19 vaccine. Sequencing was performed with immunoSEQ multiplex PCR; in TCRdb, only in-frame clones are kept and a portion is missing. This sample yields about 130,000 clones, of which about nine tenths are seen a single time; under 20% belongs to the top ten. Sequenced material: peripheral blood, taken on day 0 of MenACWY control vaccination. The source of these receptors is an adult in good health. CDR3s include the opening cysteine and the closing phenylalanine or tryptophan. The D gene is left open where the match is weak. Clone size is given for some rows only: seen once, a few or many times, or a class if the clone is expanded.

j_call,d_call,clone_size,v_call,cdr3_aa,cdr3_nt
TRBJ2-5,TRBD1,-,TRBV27,CASSFAGGVETQYF,TGTGCCAGCAGTTTCGCAGGGGGCGTAGAGACCCAGTACTTC
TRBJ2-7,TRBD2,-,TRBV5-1,CASSLLREPPGEQYF,TGCGCCAGCAGCTTGTTGCGGGAGCCCCCGGGCGAGCAGTACTTC
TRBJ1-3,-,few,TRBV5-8,CASSPGSTRNTIYF,TGTGCCAGCAGCCCTGGGAGCACGCGAAACACCATATATTTT
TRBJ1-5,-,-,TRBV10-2,CASSENTNQPQHF,TGCGCCAGCAGTGAGAACACCAATCAGCCCCAGCATTTT
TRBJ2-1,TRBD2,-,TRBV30,CAWRGAGGPSSYNEQFF,TGTGCCTGGAGAGGAGCGGGAGGGCCAAGCTCCTACAATGAGCAGTTCTTC
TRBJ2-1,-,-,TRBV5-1,CASSLTELANEQFF,TGCGCCAGCAGCTTGACAGAACTTGCCAATGAGCAGTTCTTC
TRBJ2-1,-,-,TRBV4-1,CASSQDVSAPPSYNEQFF,TGCGCCAGCAGCCAAGACGTGTCGGCACCGCCCTCCTACAATGAGCAGTTCTTC
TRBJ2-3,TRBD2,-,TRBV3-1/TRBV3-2,CASRLLAGDTQYF,TGTGCCAGCAGACTACTAGCGGGAGACACGCAGTATTTT
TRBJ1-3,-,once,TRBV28,CASSLLVPGNTIYF,TGTGCCAGCAGTCTCCTTGTACCTGGAAACACCATATATTTT
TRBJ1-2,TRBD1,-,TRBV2,CASTGTGGDYGYTF,TGTGCCAGCACCGGGACAGGTGGGGACTATGGCTACACCTTC
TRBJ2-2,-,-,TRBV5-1,CASSLRLANQNTGELFF,TGCGCCAGCAGCTTGCGGCTAGCGAACCAGAACACCGGGGAGCTGTTTTTT
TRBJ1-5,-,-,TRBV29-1,CSAMGGQPQHF,TGCAGCGCCATGGGTGGTCAGCCCCAGCATTTT
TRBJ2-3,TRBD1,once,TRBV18,CASSQTGVDTQYF,TGTGCCAGCTCACAAACAGGGGTAGATACGCAGTATTTT
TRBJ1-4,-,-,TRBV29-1,CSVEKTSSVEKLFF,TGCAGCGTTGAGAAGACCAGCTCGGTCGAAAAACTGTTTTTT
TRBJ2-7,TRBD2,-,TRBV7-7,CASSLAAGEYEQYF,TGTGCCAGCAGCTTAGCGGCGGGGGAATACGAGCAGTACTTC
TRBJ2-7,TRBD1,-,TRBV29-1,CSVESTGGQHEQYF,TGCAGCGTTGAATCAACAGGGGGTCAACACGAGCAGTACTTC
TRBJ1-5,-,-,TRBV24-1,CATSDPGYPDSNQPQHF,TGTGCCACCAGTGACCCCGGTTACCCCGATAGCAATCAGCCCCAGCATTTT
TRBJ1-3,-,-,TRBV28,CASTRGGAGNTIYF,TGTGCCAGCACTCGGGGGGGTGCGGGAAACACCATATATTTT
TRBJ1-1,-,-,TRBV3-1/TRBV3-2,CASSHRDDTEAFF,TGTGCCAGCAGCCACAGGGATGACACTGAAGCTTTCTTT
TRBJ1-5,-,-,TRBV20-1,CSASTRAARAGIVIRQPQHF,TGCAGTGCTAGTACGAGGGCCGCCAGAGCGGGAATAGTAATCCGGCAGCCCCAGCATTTT
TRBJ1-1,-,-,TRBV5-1,CASSLTGINTEAFF,TGCGCCAGCAGCTTGACGGGGATCAACACTGAAGCTTTCTTT